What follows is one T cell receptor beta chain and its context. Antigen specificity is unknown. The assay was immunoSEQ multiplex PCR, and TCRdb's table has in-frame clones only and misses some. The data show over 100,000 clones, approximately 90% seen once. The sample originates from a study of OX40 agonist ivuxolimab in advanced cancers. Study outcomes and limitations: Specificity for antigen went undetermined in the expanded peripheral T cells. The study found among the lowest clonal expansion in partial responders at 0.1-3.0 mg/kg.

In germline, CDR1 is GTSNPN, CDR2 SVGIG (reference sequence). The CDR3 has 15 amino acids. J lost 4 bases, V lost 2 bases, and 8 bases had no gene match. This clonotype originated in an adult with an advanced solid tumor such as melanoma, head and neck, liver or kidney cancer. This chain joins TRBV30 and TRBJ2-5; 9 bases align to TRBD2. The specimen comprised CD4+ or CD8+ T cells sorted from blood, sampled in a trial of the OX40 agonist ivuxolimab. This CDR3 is CAWSPSGVKRETQYF. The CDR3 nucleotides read TGTGCCTGGAGTCCTAGCGGGGTTAAAAGAGAGACCCAGTACTTC.